This T cell receptor beta chain originates from a study of shared clonotypes between healthy human individuals. For the study at large: The donor group consisted of two women and a few men, aged 18 to 49. Study-wide points: In this cohort, only blood was sampled, and tissue repertoires likely differ.

Ten immunoSEQ deep assay plates were used to sequence unsorted PBMC DNA. The repertoire was sequenced with immunoSEQ multiplex PCR; TCRdb's copy has only in-frame clones and lacks some. The sample comprises about 450,000 clones, roughly three quarters of which are singletons, and roughly an eighth rests with the top ten. Concerning this clone: The antigen is unknown.

CDR1 is SGHTA, CDR2 FQGTGA, per germline. The CDR3 is 15 amino acids. Germline trimming cut 5 bases from V and 2 bases from J; bases unmatched to any gene: 8. Donors had no recently reported acute infections or vaccinations and were HIV-negative. The chain combines TRBV7-3 with TRBJ1-1, with 7 bases lining up with TRBD1. The clonotype comes from a woman between 35 and 50 years old in good health. Some clones in this sample may be carry-over from other donors' samples. The sequencing sample was made of PBMCs. The CDR3 sequence: CASSLMGTANTEAFF. Written as DNA, the CDR3 is TGTGCCAGCAGCCTAATGGGGACAGCTAACACTGAAGCTTTCTTT.